The T cell receptor beta chain under discussion was sequenced for a study of early T cells in non-severe SARS-CoV-2 infection. The wider study: Chains from this unsorted whole-blood bulk RNA could not be paired. Study findings and constraints: The study's VDJdb matching favored anti-spike CD8 responses and missed private and CD4 specificities.

Comments on this clonotype: What it binds is unknown.

Individual cDNA molecules were tagged with unique molecular identifiers, the study reported. One entry per CDR3 protein results from TCRdb running MiXCR on the 5' RACE reads. The data hold approximately 42,000 distinct CDR3 sequences, with approximately 6% observed a single time. This sequence was found in an adult who was a healthcare worker with PCR-confirmed SARS-CoV-2 infection or an uninfected control (not recorded which). Specimen: whole blood.

CDR3 protein: CASSHGTGYEKLFF. CDR3 DNA sequence: TGTGCCAGCAGCCACGGGACAGGGTATGAAAAACTGTTTTTT. This sequence joins TRBV7-9 and TRBJ1-4; TRBD1 agrees at 9 bases. CDR3 length equals 14 residues. After removal of 5 bases from V and 6 bases from J, the junction contained 4 bases not matched to a gene. In germline, CDR1 is SEHNR, CDR2 FQNEAQ (reference sequence).